This TCR beta chain was captured in a study of Graves' ophthalmopathy and Graves' hyperthyroidism. Transcripts of RNA were the source for amplifying TCR beta CDR3 regions. HTBI-primed first-round RT-PCR preceded second-round multiplex PCR. TCRdb recomputed calls from the multiplex PCR reads with MiXCR, one row per CDR3 protein. The sample contains about 39,000 distinct CDR3 sequences, approximately 53% of which appear only once. Points from the study as a whole: An 81.08% specificity and 85% to 90% sensitivity were achieved by a 13-signature model that separated ophthalmopathy from stable hyperthyroidism.

A word on this clonotype: Its antigen is currently unknown.

V lost 5 bases to trimming and J lost 2 bases; unmatched junction nucleotides: 3. The germline V gene encodes CDR1 LGHDT and CDR2 YNNKEL (reference sequence). This CDR3 is built from 14 residues. People with hyperthyroidism were aged 18 to 65 and newly diagnosed, under 2 months' duration. V and J are TRBV3-1 and TRBJ2-5, with 9 bases identical to TRBD2. The receptor's source is an adult woman with stable Graves' hyperthyroidism. Sequences were obtained from peripheral blood. CDR3 sequence reads: CASSGTSRQETQYF. DNA of the CDR3: TGTGCCAGCAGCGGGACTAGCCGACAAGAGACCCAGTACTTC.